The 3 T cell receptor beta chains in this list originate from one sample, sequenced in a study of identical twins. One entry per CDR3 protein, called by TCRdb with MiXCR from the 5' RACE reads. Among hundreds of thousands of distinct CDR3 sequences listed, roughly 12% were seen once. These data are also associated with another study on yellow fever vaccine responses in identical twins.

The sample taken for sequencing was PBMCs. These receptors came from a young woman in good health.

The chain is built from TRBV12-3 or TRBV12-4 and TRBJ2-7; no clear D. The CDR3 consists of 11 residues. The V and J ends lost 4 bases and 10 bases respectively, with 11 bases between them. The CDR3 region has the DNA TGTGCCAGCAGTTCCATGGGCGTACAGTACTTC. Translating gives CASSSMGVQYF.

This rearrangement joins TRBV13 to TRBJ2-1, with D hard to call. The germline V and J ends were trimmed by 0 bases and 12 bases, with 36 bases remaining between them. The germline CDR1 and CDR2 sequences are PRHDT and FYEKMQ (reference sequence). The CDR3 runs to 21 residues. Here the CDR3 DNA reads TGTGCCAGCAGCTTAGGCTACCTTTATCCTCCTCCTACAATGAATGTCGACGGGCAGTTCTTC. Translating gives CASSLGYLYPPPTMNVDGQFF.

The sample holds a few counts of this clonotype. The chain recombines TRBV9 with TRBJ2-7; 7 nucleotides agree with TRBD2. Germline V CDR1 and CDR2: SGDLS, YYNGEE. CDR3 length: 16 amino acids. With 3 bases clipped from V and 1 base from J, the junction kept 10 bases outside the gene matches. CDR3 nucleotide sequence: TGTGCCAGCAGCGCGAGTAGCGGGCTTCGGTCCTACGAGCAGTACTTC. This codes for CASSASSGLRSYEQYF. Full variable domain (outside the CDR3, taken from reference TRBV9 and TRBJ2-7): DSGVTQTPKHLITATGQRVTLRCSPRSGDLSVYWYQQSLDQGLQFLIQYYNGEERAKGNILERFSAQQFPDLHSELNLSSLELGDSALYFCASSASSGLRSYEQYFGPGTRLTVT.